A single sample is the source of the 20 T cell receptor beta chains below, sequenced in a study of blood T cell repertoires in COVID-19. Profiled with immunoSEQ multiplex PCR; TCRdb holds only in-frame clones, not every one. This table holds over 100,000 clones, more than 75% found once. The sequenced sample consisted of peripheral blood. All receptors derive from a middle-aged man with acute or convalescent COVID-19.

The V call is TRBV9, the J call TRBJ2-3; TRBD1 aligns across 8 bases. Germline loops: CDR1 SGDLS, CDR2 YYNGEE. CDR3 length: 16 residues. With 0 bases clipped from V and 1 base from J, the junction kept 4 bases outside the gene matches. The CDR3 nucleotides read TGTGCCAGCAGCGTAGCAGGGGGCCAGGGCACAGATACGCAGTATTTT. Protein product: CASSVAGGQGTDTQYF.

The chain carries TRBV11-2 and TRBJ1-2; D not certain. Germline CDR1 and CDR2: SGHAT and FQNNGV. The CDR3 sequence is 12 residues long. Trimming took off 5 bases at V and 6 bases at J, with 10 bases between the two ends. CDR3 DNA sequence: TGTGCCAGCAGCCGAACCGGGGATGGCTACACCTTC. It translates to CASSRTGDGYTF. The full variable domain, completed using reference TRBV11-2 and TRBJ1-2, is EAGVAQSPRYKIIEKRQSVAFWCNPISGHATLYWYQQILGQGPKLLIQFQNNGVVDDSQLPKDRFSAERLKGVDSTLKIQPAKLEDSAVYLCASSRTGDGYTFGSGTRLTVV.

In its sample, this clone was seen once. The CDR3: CASSLEQGHGKLFF. The CDR3 nucleotides are TGCGCCAGCAGCTTGGAACAGGGTCACGGAAAACTGTTTTTT. V usage is TRBV5-1 and J usage is TRBJ1-4; tentatively, D is TRBD1 (6 bases). Germline V gene data show CDR1 as SGHRS and CDR2 as YFSETQ. The ends were cut back, 0 bases at V and 10 bases at J, with 13 bases in the middle. This CDR3 has 14 residues.

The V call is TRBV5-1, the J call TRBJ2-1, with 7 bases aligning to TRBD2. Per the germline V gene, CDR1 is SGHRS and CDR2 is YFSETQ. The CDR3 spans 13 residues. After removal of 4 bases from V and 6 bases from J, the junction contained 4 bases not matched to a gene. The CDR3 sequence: CASSARTSNEQFF. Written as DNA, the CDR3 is TGCGCCAGCAGCGCCCGGACTAGCAATGAGCAGTTCTTC.

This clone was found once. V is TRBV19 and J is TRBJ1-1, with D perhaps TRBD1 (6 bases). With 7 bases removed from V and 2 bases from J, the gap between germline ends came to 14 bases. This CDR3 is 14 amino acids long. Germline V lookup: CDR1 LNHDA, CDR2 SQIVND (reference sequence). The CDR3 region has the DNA TGTGCCAGTAAGGTAGACAGGCTCAACACTGAAGCTTTCTTT. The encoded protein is CASKVDRLNTEAFF.

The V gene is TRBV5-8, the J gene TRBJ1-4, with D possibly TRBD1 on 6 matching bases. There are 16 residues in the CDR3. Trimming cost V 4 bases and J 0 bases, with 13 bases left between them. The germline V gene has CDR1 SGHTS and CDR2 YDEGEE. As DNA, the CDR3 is TGTGCCAGCAGCGGGGGACAAATCACAACTAATGAAAAACTGTTTTTT. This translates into CASSGGQITTNEKLFF. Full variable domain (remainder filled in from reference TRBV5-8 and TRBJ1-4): EAGVTQSPTHLIKTRGQQATLRCSPISGHTSVYWYQQALGLGLQFLLWYDEGEERNRGNFPPRFSGRQFPNYSSELNVNALELEDSALYLCASSGGQITTNEKLFFGSGTQLSVL.

The chain's CDR3 is CASSTSAFYNEQFF. The DNA for the CDR3 is TGTGCCAGCAGTACTAGCGCCTTCTACAATGAGCAGTTCTTC. This chain joins TRBV6-5 and TRBJ2-1, with 7 bases fitting TRBD2. The germline gives CDR1 MNHEY, CDR2 SVGAGI. Unmatched junction bases numbered 4, after V lost 5 bases and J lost 3 bases. The CDR3 is 14 residues long.

CDR3 coding DNA: TGCGCCAGCAGCCAAGATCTGACAGCCCGCTCTGGAAACACCATATATTTT. The encoded protein is CASSQDLTARSGNTIYF. V usage is TRBV4-3 and J usage is TRBJ1-3; weak D call: TRBD1 (5 bases). The CDR3 totals 17 residues. V shed 0 bases and J shed 0 bases, with 12 bases lying between them. The germline gives CDR1 LGHNA, CDR2 YSLEER.

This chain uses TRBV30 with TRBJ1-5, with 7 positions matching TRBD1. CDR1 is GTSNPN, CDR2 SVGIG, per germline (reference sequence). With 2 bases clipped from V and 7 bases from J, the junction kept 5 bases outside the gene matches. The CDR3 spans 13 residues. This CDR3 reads CAWSRQGLQPQHF. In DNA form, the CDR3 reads TGTGCCTGGAGTCGACAGGGTTTGCAGCCCCAGCATTTT.

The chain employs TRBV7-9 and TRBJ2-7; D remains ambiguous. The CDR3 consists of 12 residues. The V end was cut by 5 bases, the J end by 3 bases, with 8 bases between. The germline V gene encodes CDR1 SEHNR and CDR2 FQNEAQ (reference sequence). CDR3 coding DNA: TGTGCCAGCAGCCACTCCTACTACGAGCAGTACTTC. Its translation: CASSHSYYEQYF.

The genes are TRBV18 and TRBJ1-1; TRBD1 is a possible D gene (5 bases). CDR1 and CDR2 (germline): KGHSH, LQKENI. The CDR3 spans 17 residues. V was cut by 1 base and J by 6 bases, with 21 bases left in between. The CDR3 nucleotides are TGTGCCAGCTCACCACGAGGTGCTAGGGGCCAGCTCGCTGAAGCTTTCTTT. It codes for CASSPRGARGQLAEAFF.

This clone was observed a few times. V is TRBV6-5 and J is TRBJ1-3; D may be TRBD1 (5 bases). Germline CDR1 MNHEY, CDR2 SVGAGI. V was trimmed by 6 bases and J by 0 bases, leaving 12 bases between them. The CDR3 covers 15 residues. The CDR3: CASRRGGNSGNTIYF. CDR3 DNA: TGTGCCAGCAGACGGGGGGGAAACTCTGGAAACACCATATATTTT.

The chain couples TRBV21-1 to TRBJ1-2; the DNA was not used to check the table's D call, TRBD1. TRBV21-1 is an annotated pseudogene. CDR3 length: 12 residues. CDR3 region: CASRDSPYGYTF. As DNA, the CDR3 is TGTGCCAGCAGGGACAGCCCTTATGGCTACACCTTC.

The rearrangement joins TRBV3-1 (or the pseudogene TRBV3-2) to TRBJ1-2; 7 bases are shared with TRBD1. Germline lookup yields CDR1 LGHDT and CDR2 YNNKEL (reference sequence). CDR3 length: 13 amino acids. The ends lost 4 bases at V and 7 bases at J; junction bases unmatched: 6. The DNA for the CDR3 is TGTGCCAGCAGCCTGGGACAGAAGGGTGGCTACACCTTC. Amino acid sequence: CASSLGQKGGYTF.

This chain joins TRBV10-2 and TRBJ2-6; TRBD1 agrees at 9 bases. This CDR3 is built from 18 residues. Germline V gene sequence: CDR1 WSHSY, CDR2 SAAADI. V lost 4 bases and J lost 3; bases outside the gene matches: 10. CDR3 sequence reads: CASSGRDRERGGANVLTF. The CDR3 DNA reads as TGCGCCAGCAGTGGTAGGGACAGGGAGCGAGGTGGGGCCAACGTCCTGACTTTC.

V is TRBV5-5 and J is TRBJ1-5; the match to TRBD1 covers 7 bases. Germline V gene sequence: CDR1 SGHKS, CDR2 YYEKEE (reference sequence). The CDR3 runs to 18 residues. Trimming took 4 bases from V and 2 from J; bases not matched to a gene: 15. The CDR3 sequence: CASSGSETGINGNQPQHF. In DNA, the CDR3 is TGTGCCAGCAGCGGATCTGAGACAGGGATCAATGGCAATCAGCCCCAGCATTTT.

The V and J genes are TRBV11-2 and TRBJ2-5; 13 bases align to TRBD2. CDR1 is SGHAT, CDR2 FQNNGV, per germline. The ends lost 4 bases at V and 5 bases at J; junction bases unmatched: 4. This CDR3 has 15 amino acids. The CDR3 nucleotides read TGTGCCAGCAGCTCGCTGACTAGCGGGGGGGAGACCCAGTACTTC. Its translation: CASSSLTSGGETQYF.

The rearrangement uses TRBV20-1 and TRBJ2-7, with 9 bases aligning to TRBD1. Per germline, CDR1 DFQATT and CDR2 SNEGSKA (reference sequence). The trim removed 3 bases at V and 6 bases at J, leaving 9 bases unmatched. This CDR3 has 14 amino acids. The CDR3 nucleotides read TGCAGTGCTAGTTCGGGACAGGGAAAGGGCGAGCAGTACTTC. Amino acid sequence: CSASSGQGKGEQYF.

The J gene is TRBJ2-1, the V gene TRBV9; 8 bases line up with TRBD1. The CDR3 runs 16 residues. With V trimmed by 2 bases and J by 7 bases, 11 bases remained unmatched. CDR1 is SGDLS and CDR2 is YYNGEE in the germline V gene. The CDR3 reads CASSVGPGTGSNEQFF. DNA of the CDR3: TGTGCCAGCAGCGTCGGCCCCGGGACAGGTTCGAATGAGCAGTTCTTC.

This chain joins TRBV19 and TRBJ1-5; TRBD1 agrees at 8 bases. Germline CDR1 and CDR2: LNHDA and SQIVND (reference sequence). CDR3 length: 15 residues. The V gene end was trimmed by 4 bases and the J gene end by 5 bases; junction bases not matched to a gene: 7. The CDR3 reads CASSNSQGAYQPQHF. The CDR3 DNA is TGTGCCAGTAGTAACTCCCAGGGGGCGTATCAGCCCCAGCATTTT.